Below, 8 T cell receptor beta chains from the same sample are listed, as sequenced in a study of OX40 agonist ivuxolimab in advanced cancers. The assay was immunoSEQ multiplex PCR, and TCRdb's table has in-frame clones only and misses some. This table has some 86,000 clones, around 85% appearing once. Source: CD4+ or CD8+ T cells sorted from blood, taken in a trial of the OX40 agonist ivuxolimab. These receptors came from an adult with an advanced solid tumor such as melanoma, head and neck, liver or kidney cancer.

The chain combines TRBV7-3 with TRBJ2-3, with D possibly matching TRBD2 (5 bases). Between the trimmed V and J ends, which lost 5 bases and 3 bases, there was a span of 9 bases. The CDR3 spans 13 residues. The germline V gene has CDR1 SGHTA and CDR2 FQGTGA. CDR3 sequence reads: CASSLPGTDTQYF. The CDR3 nucleotides are TGTGCCAGCAGCCTCCCGGGGACAGATACGCAGTATTTT.

The chain's CDR3 is CAWSDRVEQYF. CDR3 sequence (DNA): TGTGCCTGGAGCGACAGGGTCGAGCAGTACTTC. V gene TRBV30 combines with J gene TRBJ2-7; 7 positions agree with TRBD1. CDR1 is GTSNPN, CDR2 SVGIG, per germline (reference sequence). V dropped 3 bases and J dropped 6; count of bases not matched to a gene: 2. The CDR3 totals 11 residues.

This chain connects TRBV9 to TRBJ2-2; possible D gene TRBD2, 6 bases. Germline V CDR1 and CDR2: SGDLS, YYNGEE. V lost 0 bases and J lost 4, with 13 bases in between. The CDR3 runs to 16 residues. CDR3 amino acids: CASSVGAGIFTGELFF. In DNA, the CDR3 is TGTGCCAGCAGCGTAGGGGCGGGAATCTTCACCGGGGAGCTGTTTTTT.

This clone was seen a single time. This rearrangement joins TRBV27 to TRBJ2-2; 12 bases match TRBD2. The length of the CDR3 is 18 residues. The V gene end was trimmed by 3 bases and the J gene end by 0 bases; junction bases not matched to a gene: 5. Germline V gene sequence: CDR1 MNHEY, CDR2 SMNVEV (reference sequence). The CDR3 DNA reads TGTGCCAGCAGTTTCGAGGGACTAGCGGGCCCGAACACCGGGGAGCTGTTTTTT. This codes for CASSFEGLAGPNTGELFF.

The chain has TRBV14 and TRBJ2-5; D may correspond to TRBD1 or TRBD2 (5 bases each). The end of the DNA aligns better with TRBJ2-7, so the J call may be wrong. Germline V gene sequence: CDR1 SGHDN, CDR2 FVKESK. The CDR3 extends over 15 amino acids. The DNA for the CDR3 is TGTGCCAGCAGCCAAGGGGGGTCTCTTTACTACGAGCAGTACTTC. It is translated as CASSQGGSLYYEQYF.

The chain links TRBV28 to TRBJ1-6; a possible D gene is TRBD1 (6 bases). V was pared by 5 bases and J by 3 bases, with 11 bases between. CDR3 length: 15 residues. Germline V gene data show CDR1 as MDHEN and CDR2 as SYDVKM. The CDR3 sequence: CASSRGQNYNSPLHF. The CDR3 DNA reads as TGTGCCAGCAGTCGGGGGCAGAACTATAATTCACCCCTCCACTTT.

The count of this clone is one. The chain employs TRBV2 and TRBJ2-7; D possibly corresponds to TRBD1 (5 bases). Trimming removed 4 bases at V and 6 bases at J, with 16 bases between. This CDR3 is built from 14 residues. Germline loops: CDR1 SNHLY, CDR2 FYNNEI. The CDR3, as DNA: TGTGCCAGCAGTGTGTTGGGGCCACCGTCCGAGCAGTACTTC. Its translation is CASSVLGPPSEQYF.

The J gene is TRBJ1-1, the V gene TRBV20-1; D call uncertain. Per germline, CDR1 DFQATT and CDR2 SNEGSKA (reference sequence). V lost 7 bases and J lost 11, with 17 bases in between. The CDR3 spans 11 residues. Written as DNA, the CDR3 is TGCAGTGGTCTTTCATGGGGTTTGGCTTTCTTT. Residues: CSGLSWGLAFF.